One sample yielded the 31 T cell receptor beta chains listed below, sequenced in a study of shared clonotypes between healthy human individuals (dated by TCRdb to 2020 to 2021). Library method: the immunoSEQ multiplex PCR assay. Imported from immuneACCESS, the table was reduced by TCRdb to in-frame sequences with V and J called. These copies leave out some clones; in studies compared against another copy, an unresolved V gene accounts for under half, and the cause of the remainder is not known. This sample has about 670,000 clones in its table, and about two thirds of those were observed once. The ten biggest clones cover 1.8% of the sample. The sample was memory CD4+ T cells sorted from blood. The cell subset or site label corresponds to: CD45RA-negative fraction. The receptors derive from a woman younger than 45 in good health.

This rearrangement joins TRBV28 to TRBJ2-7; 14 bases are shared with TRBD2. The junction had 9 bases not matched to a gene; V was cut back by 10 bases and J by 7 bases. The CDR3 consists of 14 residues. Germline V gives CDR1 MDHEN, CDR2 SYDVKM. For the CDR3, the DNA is TGTGCCACCGAGGGACTAGCGGGAGTGGGGGAGCAGTACTTC. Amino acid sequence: CATEGLAGVGEQYF.

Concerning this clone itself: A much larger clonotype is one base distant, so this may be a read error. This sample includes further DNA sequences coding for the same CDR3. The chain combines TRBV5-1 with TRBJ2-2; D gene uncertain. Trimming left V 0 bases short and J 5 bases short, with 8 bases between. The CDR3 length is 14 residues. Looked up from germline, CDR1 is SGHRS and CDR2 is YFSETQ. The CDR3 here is CASSLGGETGELFF. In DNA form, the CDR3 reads TGCGCCAGCAGCTTGGGTGGGGAAACCGGGGAGCTGTTTTTT.

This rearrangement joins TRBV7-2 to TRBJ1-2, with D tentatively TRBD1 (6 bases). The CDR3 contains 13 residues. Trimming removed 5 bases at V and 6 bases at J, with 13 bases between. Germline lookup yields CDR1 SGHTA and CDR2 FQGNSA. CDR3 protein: CASSQGHRDGYTF. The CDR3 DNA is TGTGCCAGCAGCCAGGGGCATCGGGATGGCTACACCTTC.

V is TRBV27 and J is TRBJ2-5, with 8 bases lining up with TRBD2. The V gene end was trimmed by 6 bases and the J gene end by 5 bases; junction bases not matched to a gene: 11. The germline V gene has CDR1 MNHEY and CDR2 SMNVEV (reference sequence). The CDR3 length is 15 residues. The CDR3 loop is CASSLSRGGHETQYF. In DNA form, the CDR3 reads TGTGCCAGCAGCCTCTCTCGGGGGGGGCACGAGACCCAGTACTTC.

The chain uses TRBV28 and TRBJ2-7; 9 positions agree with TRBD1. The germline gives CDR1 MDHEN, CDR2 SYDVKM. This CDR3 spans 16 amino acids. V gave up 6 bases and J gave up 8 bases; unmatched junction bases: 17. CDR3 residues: CASRPGRDRVILQQYF. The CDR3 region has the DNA TGTGCCAGCAGGCCTGGGAGGGACAGGGTTATTTTACAGCAGTACTTC. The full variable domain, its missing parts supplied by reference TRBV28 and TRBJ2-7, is DVKVTQSSRYLVKRTGEKVFLECVQDMDHENMFWYRQDPGLGLRLIYFSYDVKMKEKGDIPEGYSVSREKKERFSLILESASTNQTSMYLCASRPGRDRVILQQYFGPGTRLTVT.

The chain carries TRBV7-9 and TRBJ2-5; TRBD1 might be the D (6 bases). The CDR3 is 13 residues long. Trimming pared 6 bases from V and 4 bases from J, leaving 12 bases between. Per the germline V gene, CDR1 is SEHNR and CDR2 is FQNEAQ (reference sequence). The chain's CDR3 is CASRGANLETQYF. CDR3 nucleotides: TGTGCCAGCAGGGGGGCAAATTTAGAGACCCAGTACTTC.

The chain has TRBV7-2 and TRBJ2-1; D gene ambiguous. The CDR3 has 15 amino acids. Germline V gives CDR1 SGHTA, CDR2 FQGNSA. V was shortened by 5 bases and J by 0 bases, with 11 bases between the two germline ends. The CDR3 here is CASSPLGSSYNEQFF. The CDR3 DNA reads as TGTGCCAGCAGCCCCCTCGGTAGCTCCTACAATGAGCAGTTCTTC.

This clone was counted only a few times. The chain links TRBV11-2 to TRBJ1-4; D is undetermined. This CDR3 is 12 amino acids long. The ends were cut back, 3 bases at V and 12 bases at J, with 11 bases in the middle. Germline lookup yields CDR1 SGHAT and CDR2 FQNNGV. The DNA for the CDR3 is TGTGCCAGCAGCTTTGTGAACCGTGAACTGTTTTTT. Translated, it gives CASSFVNRELFF.

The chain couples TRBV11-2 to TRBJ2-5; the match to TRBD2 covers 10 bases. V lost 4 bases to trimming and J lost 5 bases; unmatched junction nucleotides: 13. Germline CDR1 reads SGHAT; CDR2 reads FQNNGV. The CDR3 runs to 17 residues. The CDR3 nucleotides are TGTGCCAGCAGCTCCGTCATCACTAGCGGGAACTGGGAGACCCAGTACTTC. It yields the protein CASSSVITSGNWETQYF.

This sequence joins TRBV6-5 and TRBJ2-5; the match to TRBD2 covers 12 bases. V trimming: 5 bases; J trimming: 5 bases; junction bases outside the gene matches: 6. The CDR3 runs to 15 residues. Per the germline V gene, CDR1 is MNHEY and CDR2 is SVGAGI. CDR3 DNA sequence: TGTGCCAGCAGTCATCGGACTAGCGGGATGGAGACCCAGTACTTC. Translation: CASSHRTSGMETQYF.

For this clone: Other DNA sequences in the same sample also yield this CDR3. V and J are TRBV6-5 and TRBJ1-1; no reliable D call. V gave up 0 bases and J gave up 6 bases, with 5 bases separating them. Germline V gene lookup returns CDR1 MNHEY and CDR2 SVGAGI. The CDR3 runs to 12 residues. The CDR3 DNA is TGTGCCAGCAGTTACTCGGGTGCTGAAGCTTTCTTT. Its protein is CASSYSGAEAFF.

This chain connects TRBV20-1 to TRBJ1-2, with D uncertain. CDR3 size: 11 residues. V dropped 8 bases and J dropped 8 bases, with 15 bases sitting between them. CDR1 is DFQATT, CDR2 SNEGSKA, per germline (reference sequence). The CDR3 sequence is CSTDVGHGYTF. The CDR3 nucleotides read TGCAGTACGGACGTGGGCCACGGCTACACCTTC.

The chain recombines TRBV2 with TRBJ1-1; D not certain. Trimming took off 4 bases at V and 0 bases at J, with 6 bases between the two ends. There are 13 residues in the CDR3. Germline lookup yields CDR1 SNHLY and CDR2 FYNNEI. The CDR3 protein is CASSAQLNTEAFF. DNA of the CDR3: TGTGCCAGCAGTGCACAGCTGAACACTGAAGCTTTCTTT.

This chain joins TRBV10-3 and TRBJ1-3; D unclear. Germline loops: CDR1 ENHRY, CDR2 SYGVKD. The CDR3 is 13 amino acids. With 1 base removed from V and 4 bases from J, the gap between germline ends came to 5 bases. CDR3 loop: CAISELEGNTIYF. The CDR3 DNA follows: TGTGCCATCAGTGAGTTGGAAGGAAACACCATATATTTT.

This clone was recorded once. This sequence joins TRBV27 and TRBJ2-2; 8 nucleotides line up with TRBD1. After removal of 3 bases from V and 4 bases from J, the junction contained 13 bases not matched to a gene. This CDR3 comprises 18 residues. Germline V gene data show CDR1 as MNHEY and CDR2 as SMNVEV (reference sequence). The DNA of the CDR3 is TGTGCCAGCAGTTTCCGGCCCCTAGGACAGGGCCCCACCGGGGAGCTGTTTTTT. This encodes CASSFRPLGQGPTGELFF.

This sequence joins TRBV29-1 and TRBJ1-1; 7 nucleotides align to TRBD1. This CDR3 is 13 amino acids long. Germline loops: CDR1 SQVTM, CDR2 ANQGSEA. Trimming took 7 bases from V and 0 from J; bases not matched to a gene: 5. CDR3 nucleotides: TGCAGCGGAAAACAGGGGATGAACACTGAAGCTTTCTTT. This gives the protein CSGKQGMNTEAFF.

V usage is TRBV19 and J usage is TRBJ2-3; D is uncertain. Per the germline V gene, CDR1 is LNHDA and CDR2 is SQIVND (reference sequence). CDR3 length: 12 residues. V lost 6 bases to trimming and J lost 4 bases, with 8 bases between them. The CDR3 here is CASRGGSDTQYF. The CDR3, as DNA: TGTGCCAGTAGGGGCGGCTCAGATACGCAGTATTTT.

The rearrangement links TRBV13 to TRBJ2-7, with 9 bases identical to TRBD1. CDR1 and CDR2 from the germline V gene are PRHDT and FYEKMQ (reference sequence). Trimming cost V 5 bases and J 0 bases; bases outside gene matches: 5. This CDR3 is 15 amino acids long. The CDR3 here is CASSRRDRVSYEQYF. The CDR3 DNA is TGTGCCAGCAGCCGCCGGGACAGGGTCTCCTACGAGCAGTACTTC.

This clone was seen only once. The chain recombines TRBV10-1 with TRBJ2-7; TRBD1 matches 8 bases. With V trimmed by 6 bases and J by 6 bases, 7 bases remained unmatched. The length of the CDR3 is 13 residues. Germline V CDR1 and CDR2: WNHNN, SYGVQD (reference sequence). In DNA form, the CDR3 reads TGCGCCAGCAGCGGACAGGGAAATAGCGAGCAGTACTTC. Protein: CASSGQGNSEQYF.

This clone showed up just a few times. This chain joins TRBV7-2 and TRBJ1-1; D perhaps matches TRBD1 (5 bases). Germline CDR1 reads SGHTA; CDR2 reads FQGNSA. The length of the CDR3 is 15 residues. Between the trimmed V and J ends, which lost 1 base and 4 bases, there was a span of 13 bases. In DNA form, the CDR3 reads TGTGCCAGCAGCTTAGTACCGGGGGGAGCCACTGAAGCTTTCTTT. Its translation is CASSLVPGGATEAFF. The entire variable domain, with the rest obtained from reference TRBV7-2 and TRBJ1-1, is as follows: GAGVSQSPSNKVTEKGKDVELRCDPISGHTALYWYRQSLGQGLEFLIYFQGNSAPDKSGLPSDRFSAERTGGSVSTLTIQRTQQEDSAVYLCASSLVPGGATEAFFGQGTRLTVV.

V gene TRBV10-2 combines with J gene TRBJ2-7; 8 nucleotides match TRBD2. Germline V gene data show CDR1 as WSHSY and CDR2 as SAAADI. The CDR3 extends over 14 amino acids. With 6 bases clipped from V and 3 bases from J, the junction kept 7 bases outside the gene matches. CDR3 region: CASRNRGGYYEQYF. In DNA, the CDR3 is TGCGCCAGCAGGAACCGGGGGGGGTACTACGAGCAGTACTTC.

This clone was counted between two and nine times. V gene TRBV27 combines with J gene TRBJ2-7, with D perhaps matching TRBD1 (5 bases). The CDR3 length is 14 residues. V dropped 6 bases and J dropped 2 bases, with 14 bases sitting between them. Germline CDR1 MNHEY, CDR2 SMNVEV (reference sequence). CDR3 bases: TGTGCCAGCAGGGCAGGGCGGACGACCTACGAGCAGTACTTC. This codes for CASRAGRTTYEQYF.

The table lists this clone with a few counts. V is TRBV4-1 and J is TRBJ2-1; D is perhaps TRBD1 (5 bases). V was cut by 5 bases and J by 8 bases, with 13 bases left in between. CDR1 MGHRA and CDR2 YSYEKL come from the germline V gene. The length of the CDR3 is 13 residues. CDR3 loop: CASSFTAGYEQFF. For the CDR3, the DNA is TGCGCCAGCAGCTTTACTGCAGGGTATGAGCAGTTCTTC.

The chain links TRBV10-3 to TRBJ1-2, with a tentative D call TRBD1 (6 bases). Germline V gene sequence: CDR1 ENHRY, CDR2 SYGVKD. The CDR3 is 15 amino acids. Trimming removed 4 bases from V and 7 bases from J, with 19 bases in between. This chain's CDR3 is CAISAGTPMFSGYTF. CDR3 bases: TGTGCCATCAGTGCCGGGACACCGATGTTTTCTGGCTACACCTTC.

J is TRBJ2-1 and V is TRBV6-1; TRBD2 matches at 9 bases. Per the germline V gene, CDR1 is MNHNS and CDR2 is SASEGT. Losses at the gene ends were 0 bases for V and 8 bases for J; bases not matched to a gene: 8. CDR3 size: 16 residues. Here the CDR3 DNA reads TGTGCCAGCAGTGAAGCACTAGGCGGGAGGGTCTATGAGCAGTTCTTC. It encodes CASSEALGGRVYEQFF.

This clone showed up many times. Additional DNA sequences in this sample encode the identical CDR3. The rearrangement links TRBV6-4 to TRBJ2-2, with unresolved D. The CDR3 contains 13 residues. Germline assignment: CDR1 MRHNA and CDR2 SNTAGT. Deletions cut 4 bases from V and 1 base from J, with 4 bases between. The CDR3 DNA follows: TGTGCCAGCAGTGCGCAGAACACCGGGGAGCTGTTTTTT. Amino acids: CASSAQNTGELFF.

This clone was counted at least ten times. The CDR3 region is CASSLVWKSEAFF. The DNA for the CDR3 is TGTGCCAGCAGTTTAGTATGGAAGTCTGAAGCTTTCTTT. This chain links TRBV27 with TRBJ1-1; D is unresolved. The V end was cut by 2 bases, the J end by 6 bases, with 10 bases between. CDR1 is MNHEY and CDR2 is SMNVEV in the germline V gene (reference sequence). This CDR3 comprises 13 residues.

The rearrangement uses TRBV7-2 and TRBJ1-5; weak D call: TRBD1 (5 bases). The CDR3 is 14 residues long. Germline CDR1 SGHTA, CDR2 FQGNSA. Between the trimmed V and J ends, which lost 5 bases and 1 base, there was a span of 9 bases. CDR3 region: CASSTGPSNQPQHF. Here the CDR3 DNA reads TGTGCCAGCAGCACGGGACCGAGCAATCAGCCCCAGCATTTT.

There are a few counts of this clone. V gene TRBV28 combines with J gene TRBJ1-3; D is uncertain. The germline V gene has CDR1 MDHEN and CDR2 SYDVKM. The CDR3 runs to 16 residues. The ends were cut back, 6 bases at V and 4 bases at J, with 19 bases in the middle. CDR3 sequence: CASRPSVPVAGNTIYF. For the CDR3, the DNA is TGTGCCAGCAGACCTTCGGTTCCCGTAGCCGGAAACACCATATATTTT.

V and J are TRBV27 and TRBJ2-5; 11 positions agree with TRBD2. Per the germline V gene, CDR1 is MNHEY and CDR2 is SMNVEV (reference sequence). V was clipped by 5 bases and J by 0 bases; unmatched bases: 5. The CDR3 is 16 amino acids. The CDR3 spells CASSLRTSGYQETQYF. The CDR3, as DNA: TGTGCCAGCAGTCTACGGACTAGCGGGTACCAAGAGACCCAGTACTTC.

The CDR3 coding sequence is TGTGCCAGCAGTTACTCATCGGGCTCTGGAAACACCATATATTTT. This gives the protein CASSYSSGSGNTIYF. The genes are TRBV6-5 and TRBJ1-3; D is ambiguous. CDR1 and CDR2 (germline): MNHEY, SVGAGI. Trimming left V 0 bases short and J 0 bases short, with 6 bases between. The CDR3 totals 15 residues.